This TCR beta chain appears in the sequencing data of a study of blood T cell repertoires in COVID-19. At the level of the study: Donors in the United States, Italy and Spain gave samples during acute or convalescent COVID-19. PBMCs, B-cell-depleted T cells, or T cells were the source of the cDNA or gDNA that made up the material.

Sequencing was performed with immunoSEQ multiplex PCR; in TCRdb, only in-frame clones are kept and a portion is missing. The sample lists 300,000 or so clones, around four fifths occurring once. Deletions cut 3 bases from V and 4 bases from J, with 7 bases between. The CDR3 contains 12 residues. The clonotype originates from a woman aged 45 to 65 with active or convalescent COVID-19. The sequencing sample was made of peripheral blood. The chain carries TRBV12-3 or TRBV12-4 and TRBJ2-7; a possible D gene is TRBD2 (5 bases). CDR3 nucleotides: TGTGCCAGCAGTTTTAAGCGGTACGAGCAGTACTTC. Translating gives CASSFKRYEQYF.